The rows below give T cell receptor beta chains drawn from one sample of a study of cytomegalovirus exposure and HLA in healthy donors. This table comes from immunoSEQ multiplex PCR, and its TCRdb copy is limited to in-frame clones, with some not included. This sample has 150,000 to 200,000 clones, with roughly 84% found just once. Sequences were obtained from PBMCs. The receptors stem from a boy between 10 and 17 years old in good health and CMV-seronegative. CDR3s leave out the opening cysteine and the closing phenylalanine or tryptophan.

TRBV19 ASSGTGADQPQH
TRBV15 ATSGRTGITDTQY
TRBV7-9 ASSLGQGINNEQF
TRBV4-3 ASSQGRGSYEQY
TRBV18 ASSPGQGNQPQH
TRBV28 ASSRKYEQY
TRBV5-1 ASSWGQGVVMTEAF
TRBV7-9 ASSPGNKGTEAF
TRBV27 ASSRQNSPLH
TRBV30 AWSGQGDQPQH
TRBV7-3 ASSLDPGHLNTGELF
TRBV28 ASSAVSGYT
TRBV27 ASSRPRGEQY
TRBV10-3 AISESFRGVQDEQY
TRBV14 ASSRTRVANSPLH
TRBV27 ASSSSGLAGDPYEQY
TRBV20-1 SASVGNTQY
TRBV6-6 ASRLGDYNEQF
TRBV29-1 SGLTGEGSGANVLT
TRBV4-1 ASSQGPETPHAGI
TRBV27 ASSPTEFRGQETQY
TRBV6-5 ASSYSTGVHTGELF
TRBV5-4 ASSPGQGRTGNTIY
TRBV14 ASKGLAGGEQF
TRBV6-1 ASGRTSALTDTQY
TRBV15 ATSRDAGLIYNEQF
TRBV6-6 ASSSTGNRQPQH
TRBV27 ASSDRGGETQY
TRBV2 ASTGQGTGQPQH
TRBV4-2 ASSQEGTSGYYEQY
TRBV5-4 ASSPYFNTGELF
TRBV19 ASSPYFAQETQY
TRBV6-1 ASSEGTGRNQPQH
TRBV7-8 ASSKDSDRRGYT